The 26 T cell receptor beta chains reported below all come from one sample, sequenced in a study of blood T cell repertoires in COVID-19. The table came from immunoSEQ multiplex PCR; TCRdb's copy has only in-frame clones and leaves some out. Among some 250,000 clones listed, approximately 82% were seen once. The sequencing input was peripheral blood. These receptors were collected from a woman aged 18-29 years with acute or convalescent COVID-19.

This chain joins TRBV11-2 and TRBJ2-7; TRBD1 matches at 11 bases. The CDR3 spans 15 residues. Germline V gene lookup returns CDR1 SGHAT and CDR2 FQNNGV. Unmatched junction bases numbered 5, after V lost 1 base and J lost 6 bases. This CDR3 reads CASSLGGTGGREQYF. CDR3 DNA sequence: TGTGCCAGCAGCTTAGGTGGGACAGGGGGGCGCGAGCAGTACTTC.

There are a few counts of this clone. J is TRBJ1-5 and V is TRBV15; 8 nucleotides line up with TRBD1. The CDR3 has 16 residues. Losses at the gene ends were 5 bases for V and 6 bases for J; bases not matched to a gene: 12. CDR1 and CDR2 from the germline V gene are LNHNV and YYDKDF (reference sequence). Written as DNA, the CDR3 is TGTGCCACCAGCGGAAATCCAGGGGGCGTGGGTCAGCCCCAGCATTTT. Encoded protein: CATSGNPGGVGQPQHF. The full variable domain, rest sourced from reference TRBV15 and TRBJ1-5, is DAMVIQNPRYQVTQFGKPVTLSCSQTLNHNVMYWYQQKSSQAPKLLFHYYDKDFNNEADTPDNFQSRRPNTSFCFLDIRSPGLGDTAMYLCATSGNPGGVGQPQHFGDGTRLSIL.

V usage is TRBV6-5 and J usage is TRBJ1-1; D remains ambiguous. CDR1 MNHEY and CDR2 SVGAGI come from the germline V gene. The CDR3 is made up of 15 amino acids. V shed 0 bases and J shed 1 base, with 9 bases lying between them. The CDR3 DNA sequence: TGTGCCAGCAGTTACTCAATTCGGGGGAACACTGAAGCTTTCTTT. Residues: CASSYSIRGNTEAFF.

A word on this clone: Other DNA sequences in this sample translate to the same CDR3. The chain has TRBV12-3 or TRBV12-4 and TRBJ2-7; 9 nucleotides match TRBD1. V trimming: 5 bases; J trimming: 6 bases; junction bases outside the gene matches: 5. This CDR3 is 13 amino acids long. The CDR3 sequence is CASSPGQGGEQYF. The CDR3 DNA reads TGTGCCAGCAGTCCGGGACAGGGCGGCGAGCAGTACTTC.

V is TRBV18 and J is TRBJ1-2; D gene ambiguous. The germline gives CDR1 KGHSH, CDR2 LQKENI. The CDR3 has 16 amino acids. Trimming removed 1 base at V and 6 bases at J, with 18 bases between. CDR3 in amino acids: CASSPRRGSGGDGYTF. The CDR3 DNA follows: TGTGCCAGCTCACCACGTCGCGGGAGCGGCGGTGATGGCTACACCTTC. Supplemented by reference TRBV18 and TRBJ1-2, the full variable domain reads NAGVMQNPRHLVRRRGQEARLRCSPMKGHSHVYWYRQLPEEGLKFMVYLQKENIIDESGMPKERFSAEFPKEGPSILRIQQVVRGDSAAYFCASSPRRGSGGDGYTFGSGTRLTVV.

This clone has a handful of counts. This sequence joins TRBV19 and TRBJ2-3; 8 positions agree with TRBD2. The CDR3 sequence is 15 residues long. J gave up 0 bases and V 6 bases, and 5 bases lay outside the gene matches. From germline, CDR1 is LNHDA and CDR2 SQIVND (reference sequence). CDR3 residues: CASSLGLVSTDTQYF. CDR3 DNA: TGTGCCAGTAGCCTGGGACTAGTCAGCACAGATACGCAGTATTTT.

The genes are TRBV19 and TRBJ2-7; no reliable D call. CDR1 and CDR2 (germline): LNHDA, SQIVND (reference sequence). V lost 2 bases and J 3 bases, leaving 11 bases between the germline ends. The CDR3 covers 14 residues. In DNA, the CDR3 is TGTGCCAGTAGTATATCCCCACTAAACTACGAGCAGTACTTC. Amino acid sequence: CASSISPLNYEQYF.

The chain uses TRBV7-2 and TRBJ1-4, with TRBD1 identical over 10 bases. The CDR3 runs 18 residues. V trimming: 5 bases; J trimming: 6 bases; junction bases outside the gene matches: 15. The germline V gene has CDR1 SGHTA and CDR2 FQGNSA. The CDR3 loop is CASSLDRGPVPGHEKLFF. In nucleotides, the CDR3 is TGTGCCAGCAGCCTCGACAGGGGGCCAGTACCCGGTCATGAAAAACTGTTTTTT.

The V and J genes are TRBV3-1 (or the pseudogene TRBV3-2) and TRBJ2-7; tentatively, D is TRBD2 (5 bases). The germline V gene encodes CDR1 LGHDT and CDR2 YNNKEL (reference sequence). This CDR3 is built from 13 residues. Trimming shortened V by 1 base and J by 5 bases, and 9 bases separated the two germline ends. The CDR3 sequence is CASSQVVGDEQYF. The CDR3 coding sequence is TGTGCCAGCAGCCAAGTAGTCGGGGACGAGCAGTACTTC.

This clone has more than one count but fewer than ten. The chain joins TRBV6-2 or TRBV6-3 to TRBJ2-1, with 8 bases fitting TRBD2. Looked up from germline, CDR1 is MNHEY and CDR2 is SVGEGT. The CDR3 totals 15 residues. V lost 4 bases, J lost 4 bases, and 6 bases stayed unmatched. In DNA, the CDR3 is TGTGCCAGCAGTTCGGGCAAGCGGGAGTACAATGAGCAGTTCTTC. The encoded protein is CASSSGKREYNEQFF.

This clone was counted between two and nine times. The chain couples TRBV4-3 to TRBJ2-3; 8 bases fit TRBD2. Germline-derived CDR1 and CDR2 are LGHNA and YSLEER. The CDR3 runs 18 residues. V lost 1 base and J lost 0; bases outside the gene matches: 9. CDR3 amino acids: CASSQGSASGFSTDTQYF. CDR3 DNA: TGCGCCAGCAGCCAAGGGTCCGCTAGCGGGTTTAGCACAGATACGCAGTATTTT.

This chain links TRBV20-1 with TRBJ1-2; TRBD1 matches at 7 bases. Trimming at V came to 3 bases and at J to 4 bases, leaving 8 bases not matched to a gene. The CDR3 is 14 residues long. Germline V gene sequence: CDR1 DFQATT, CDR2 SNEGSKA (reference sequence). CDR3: CSASSTGPLYGYTF. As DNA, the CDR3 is TGCAGTGCTAGTTCGACAGGGCCCCTCTATGGCTACACCTTC.

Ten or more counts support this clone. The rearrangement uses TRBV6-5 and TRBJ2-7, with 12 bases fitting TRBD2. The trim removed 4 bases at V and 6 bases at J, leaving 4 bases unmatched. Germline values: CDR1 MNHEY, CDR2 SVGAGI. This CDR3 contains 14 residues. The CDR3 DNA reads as TGTGCCAGCAGTTGGACTAGCGGGATTGGCGAGCAGTACTTC. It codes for CASSWTSGIGEQYF.

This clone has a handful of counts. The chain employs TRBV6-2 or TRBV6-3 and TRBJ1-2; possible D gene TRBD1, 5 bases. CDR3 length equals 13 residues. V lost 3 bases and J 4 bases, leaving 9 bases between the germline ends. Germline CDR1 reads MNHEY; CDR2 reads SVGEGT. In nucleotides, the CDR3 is TGTGCCAGCAGTTATCGACAGATCTATGGCTACACCTTC. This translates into CASSYRQIYGYTF.

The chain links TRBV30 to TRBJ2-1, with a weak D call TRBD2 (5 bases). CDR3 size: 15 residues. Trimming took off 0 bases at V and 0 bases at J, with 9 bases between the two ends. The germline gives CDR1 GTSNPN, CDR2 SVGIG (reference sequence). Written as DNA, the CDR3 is TGTGCCTGGAGTGTACTGGGGAGCTCCTACAATGAGCAGTTCTTC. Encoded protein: CAWSVLGSSYNEQFF.

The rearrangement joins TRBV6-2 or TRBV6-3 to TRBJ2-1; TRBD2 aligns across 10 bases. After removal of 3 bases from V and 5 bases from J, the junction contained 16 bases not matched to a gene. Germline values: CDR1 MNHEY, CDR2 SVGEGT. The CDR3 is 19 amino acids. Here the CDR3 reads CASSYTGGLAGDPHNEQFF. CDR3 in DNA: TGTGCCAGCAGTTATACAGGGGGGCTAGCGGGAGACCCCCACAATGAGCAGTTCTTC.

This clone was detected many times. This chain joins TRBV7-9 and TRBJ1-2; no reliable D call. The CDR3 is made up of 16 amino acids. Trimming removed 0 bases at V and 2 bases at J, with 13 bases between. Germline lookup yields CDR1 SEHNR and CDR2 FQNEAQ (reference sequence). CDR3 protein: CASSLAPQTRNYGYTF. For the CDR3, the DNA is TGTGCCAGCAGCTTAGCTCCCCAAACGAGGAACTATGGCTACACCTTC. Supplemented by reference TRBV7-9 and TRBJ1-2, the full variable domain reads DTGVSQNPRHKITKRGQNVTFRCDPISEHNRLYWYRQTLGQGPEFLTYFQNEAQLEKSRLLSDRFSAERPKGSFSTLEIQRTEQGDSAMYLCASSLAPQTRNYGYTFGSGTRLTVV.

The CDR3, as DNA: TGCGCCAGCAGCCAAGCCGGGACAGGGGGCAGAGATACGCAGTATTTT. Translating it yields CASSQAGTGGRDTQYF. The chain recombines TRBV4-3 with TRBJ2-3; 12 bases are a match to TRBD1. This CDR3 region has 16 residues. V was clipped by 1 base and J by 5 bases; unmatched bases: 4. Germline CDR1 and CDR2: LGHNA and YSLEER.

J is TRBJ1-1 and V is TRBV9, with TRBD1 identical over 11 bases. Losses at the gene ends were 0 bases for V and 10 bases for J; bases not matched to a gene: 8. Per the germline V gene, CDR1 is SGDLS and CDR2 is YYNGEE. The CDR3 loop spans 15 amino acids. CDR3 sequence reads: CASSVVGTGGTGAFF. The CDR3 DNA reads TGTGCCAGCAGCGTAGTGGGGACAGGGGGAACGGGAGCTTTCTTT.

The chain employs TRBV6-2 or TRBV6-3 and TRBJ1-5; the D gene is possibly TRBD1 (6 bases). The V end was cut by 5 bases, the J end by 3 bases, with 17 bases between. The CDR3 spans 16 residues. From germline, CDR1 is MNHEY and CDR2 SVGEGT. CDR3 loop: CASSKGGAEYNQPQHF. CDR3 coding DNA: TGTGCCAGCAGTAAGGGGGGGGCCGAATACAATCAGCCCCAGCATTTT.

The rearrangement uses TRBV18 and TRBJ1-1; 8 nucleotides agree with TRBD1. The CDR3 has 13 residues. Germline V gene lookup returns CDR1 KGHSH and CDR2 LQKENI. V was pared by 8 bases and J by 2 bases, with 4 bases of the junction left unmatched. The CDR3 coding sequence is TGTGCCAGCCGGACAGGGCTTAACACTGAAGCTTTCTTT. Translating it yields CASRTGLNTEAFF.

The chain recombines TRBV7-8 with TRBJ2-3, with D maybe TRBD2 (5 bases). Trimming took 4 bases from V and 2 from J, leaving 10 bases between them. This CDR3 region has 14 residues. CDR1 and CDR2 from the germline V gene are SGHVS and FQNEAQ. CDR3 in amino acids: CASSSAGITDTQYF. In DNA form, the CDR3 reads TGTGCCAGCAGCTCCGCCGGGATCACAGATACGCAGTATTTT.

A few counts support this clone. The CDR3 DNA reads as TGTGCCAGCAGCCAAGACGGGATCAGCAATGAGCAGTTCTTC. It yields the protein CASSQDGISNEQFF. The V and J genes are TRBV3-1 (or the pseudogene TRBV3-2) and TRBJ2-1, with a tentative D call TRBD2 (5 bases). The CDR3 contains 14 residues. Trimming removed 0 bases from V and 6 bases from J, with 9 bases in between. Germline V gene sequence: CDR1 LGHDT, CDR2 YNNKEL (reference sequence).

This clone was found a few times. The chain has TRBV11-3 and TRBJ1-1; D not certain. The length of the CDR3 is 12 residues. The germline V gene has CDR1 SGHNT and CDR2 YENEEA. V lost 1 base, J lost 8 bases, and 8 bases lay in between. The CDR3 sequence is CASSLGSGEAFF. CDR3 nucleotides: TGTGCCAGCAGCTTAGGCTCGGGGGAAGCTTTCTTT.

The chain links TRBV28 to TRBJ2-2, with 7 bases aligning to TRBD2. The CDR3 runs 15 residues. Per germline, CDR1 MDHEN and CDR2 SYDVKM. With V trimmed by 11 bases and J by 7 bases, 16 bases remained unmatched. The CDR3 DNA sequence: TGTGCCGCCCTAGGCGGGAGTGCCGGGGGCGGGGAGCTGTTTTTT. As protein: CAALGGSAGGGELFF.

This CDR3 is CASSMRGDYPIAKNIQYF. In DNA, the CDR3 is TGTGCCAGTAGTATGAGAGGGGACTATCCTATAGCCAAAAACATTCAGTACTTC. V is TRBV19 and J is TRBJ2-4, with 7 bases matching TRBD2. The CDR3 length is 18 residues. Germline loops: CDR1 LNHDA, CDR2 SQIVND (reference sequence). The V gene end was trimmed by 3 bases and the J gene end by 0 bases; junction bases not matched to a gene: 11.